These 7 T cell receptor beta chains were all obtained from the same sample, sequenced in a study of blood T cell repertoires in COVID-19. Produced via immunoSEQ multiplex PCR; TCRdb's table is partial and in-frame only. The profile shows 150,000 to 200,000 clones, 81% of them singletons. The sequenced material came from peripheral blood. These receptors were obtained from a human donor in a cohort sampled during active COVID-19.

This clone was counted a few times. The gene calls are TRBV7-9 and TRBJ2-7, with a weak D call TRBD1 (5 bases). Germline lookup yields CDR1 SEHNR and CDR2 FQNEAQ (reference sequence). Trimming stripped 4 bases from V and 1 base from J, with 8 bases between. This CDR3 is 13 amino acids long. The CDR3: CASSSTASYEQYF. CDR3 in DNA: TGTGCCAGCAGCTCGACAGCTTCCTACGAGCAGTACTTC.

The V gene is TRBV7-9, the J gene TRBJ2-2; D is unresolved. CDR3 length equals 14 residues. CDR1 is SEHNR and CDR2 is FQNEAQ in the germline V gene (reference sequence). V dropped 1 base and J dropped 4 bases, with 7 bases sitting between them. DNA of the CDR3: TGTGCCAGCAGCTTAGTATCGCGCACCGGGGAGCTGTTTTTT. Its translation is CASSLVSRTGELFF.

This clone was seen many times. The chain employs TRBV7-2 and TRBJ1-6; D gene ambiguous. Germline CDR1 and CDR2: SGHTA and FQGNSA. Between the trimmed V and J ends, which lost 6 bases and 7 bases, there was a span of 13 bases. This CDR3 region has 14 residues. CDR3 region: CASSPEPYNSPLHF. DNA for the CDR3: TGTGCCAGCAGTCCTGAGCCTTACAATTCACCCCTCCACTTT.

The V call is TRBV2, the J call TRBJ1-4; perhaps TRBD1 as D (6 bases). Trimming left V 5 bases short and J 0 bases short, with 10 bases between. Germline-derived CDR1 and CDR2 are SNHLY and FYNNEI. CDR3 length: 15 amino acids. Written as DNA, the CDR3 is TGTGCCAGCAGTTGGACAGTCACAACTAATGAAAAACTGTTTTTT. Encoded protein: CASSWTVTTNEKLFF.

The CDR3 region is CASSSGTNSEQFF. The CDR3 DNA reads TGTGCCAGCTCATCCGGGACTAACAGTGAGCAGTTCTTC. V and J are TRBV18 and TRBJ2-1, with TRBD2 matching over 7 bases. This CDR3 has 13 amino acids. Germline CDR1 is KGHSH and CDR2 is LQKENI. With 5 bases clipped from V and 9 bases from J, the junction kept 7 bases outside the gene matches.

The chain links TRBV30 to TRBJ2-3, with no clear D. Trimming left V 0 bases short and J 6 bases short, with 10 bases between. The V gene's germline CDR1 is GTSNPN and CDR2 SVGIG (reference sequence). This CDR3 has 13 residues. The CDR3 here is CAWSVQSWDTQYF. The CDR3 DNA reads as TGTGCCTGGAGTGTACAGTCTTGGGATACGCAGTATTTT.

The CDR3 reads CASSLSRTTDTQYF. DNA for the CDR3: TGTGCCAGCAGCTTGAGCCGAACCACAGATACGCAGTATTTT. V is TRBV7-8 and J is TRBJ2-3; D gene ambiguous. V shed 3 bases and J shed 2 bases, with 9 bases lying between them. CDR1 and CDR2 from the germline V gene are SGHVS and FQNEAQ. This CDR3 has 14 residues.